This T cell receptor (beta chain) was retrieved from a study of chemoradiotherapy in HPV16-positive cancers. The data were produced by immunoSEQ multiplex PCR, yet TCRdb's version contains in-frame clones alone and is incomplete. The sample yields 8,600 or so clones, roughly 85% seen once. With 4 bases removed from V and 4 bases from J, the gap between germline ends came to 13 bases. CDR1 is MDHEN and CDR2 is SYDVKM in the germline V gene. The CDR3 runs 14 residues. This clonotype was obtained from a human donor with HPV-associated anogenital cancer. This chain links TRBV28 with TRBJ1-1; a weak D match, TRBD1 (6 bases). Sequenced material: tumor tissue, taken from a patient who underwent chemoradiotherapy. DNA of the CDR3: TGTGCCAGCAGTTCAAACAGGGCTGGCACTGAAGCTTTCTTT. This sequence encodes CASSSNRAGTEAFF.